Included here is one T cell receptor beta chain sequence, with context. Which antigen it targets is not known. Qualities for individual bases were not recorded, and no much larger clone is one base off. The library was obtained by the immunoSEQ multiplex PCR assay. The multiplex PCR relied on a mix of 60 forward primers for TCR Vbeta segments and 13 reverse primers for TCR Jbeta segments. The CDR3 region of rearranged TCR beta genes was amplified from genomic DNA by a multiplex PCR assay. The Illumina HiSeq System was used to sequence the amplified TCR beta libraries as 87-base-pair reads. Processing in the source paper ran as follows. In a later analysis, about 80 million unique TCR beta chains were counted across the 666 repertoires, and roughly 11 million of these chains were shared by at least two donors. Raw reads were error-corrected and collapsed into unique sequences by a nearest-neighbor algorithm in which closely related sequences were merged to remove PCR and sequencing errors. Alignment of CDR3 sequences to IMGT reference sequences was used to assign V, D and J gene segments. For a sequence to be retained, a match of at least six nucleotides was required to both a V gene segment and a J gene segment. A rearrangement counted as productive if the CDR3 had no stop codons and remained in frame with V and J, and every other rearrangement counted as non-productive. Following IMGT convention, CDR3 was defined as the stretch from the second conserved V-encoded cysteine up to the conserved J-encoded phenylalanine. In an earlier analysis of more than 550 of the donors, sequences lacking an unambiguous match to a single V gene segment were excluded. In an earlier analysis of a few hundred of the donors, a V segment was called functional when productive rearrangements were above 56.7%, and segregating when the standard deviation between donors exceeded 5%. A statistical classification framework was built for diagnosing cytomegalovirus status from the catalog of TCR beta chain sequences. In a later analysis, V and J genes were assigned by comparing TCR nucleotide sequences against IMGT/GENE-DB human TR gene sequences. Using the TCRdist pipeline, a later analysis assigned CDR3 sequences along with most-parsimonious VDJ recombination scenarios. In a later analysis, each TCR beta chain was defined by its CDR3 amino acid sequence together with its V-gene family, and reads without a unique V-gene family were excluded. A later analysis removed roughly 590 highly shared, low-generation-probability nucleotide sequences to deal with suspected cross-contamination and a sequencing artifact. In a later analysis, a clonal expansion index for each public chain was calculated from normalized within-repertoire ranks of inferred template counts. Generation probabilities in a later analysis came from a VDJ recombination model fitted to out-of-frame rearrangements, and those results were checked against IGoR. In a later analysis, hypergeometric tests were used to score TCR-TCR, TCR-HLA and TCR-CMV co-occurrence, with a repertoire-size bias correction applied to TCR pairs. In a later analysis, false discovery rates were estimated by permuting HLA or CMV assignments 20 times. A later analysis grouped co-occurring TCRs with DBSCAN, adding TCRdist sequence similarity when clustering within HLA-allele-positive subsets. Repertoires with fewer than 30,000 or more than 120,000 public chains were left out of co-occurrence clustering, as were several repertoires with anomalous nucleotide sharing. The table comes from immuneACCESS by way of TCRdb, which keeps in-frame sequences with V and J called. Part of the clones is missing from these tables; in studies checked, under half for an unresolved V gene and the rest for unknown reasons. V and J calls and clone size are as listed in that table; D and trimming were resolved from the DNA. The sample profile shows some 99,000 clones; around 73% of them were found once. Clones ranked in the top ten supply around 8% of the sample.

The sample belongs to a study of cytomegalovirus exposure and HLA in healthy donors (dated by TCRdb to about 2017). In terms of the full investigation: An earlier analysis of approximately 640 of the donors reported roughly 270 Gb of sequence data and around 110 million unique TCR beta sequences from some 180 million T cells. The study combined high-throughput TCR immunosequencing, statistical association of individual TCRs with disease status, and machine learning to predict cytomegalovirus infection status. In a later analysis, previously published TCR beta repertoires from roughly 710 donors were re-analyzed and high-resolution HLA genotyping was added so that TCR occurrence patterns could be studied. The study profiled the T cell repertoires of some 610 subjects by immunosequencing and related them to cytomegalovirus serostatus. A separate validation cohort of over 95 different subjects was used in addition to the roughly 620-subject first cohort. Rather than using new phenotypic data, the later analysis identified candidate immune exposures from TCR beta sequences and from how often those sequences occurred across donors. The study aimed to test whether cataloging public T cell receptors could reveal signatures of past pathogen exposure. Because of strong linkage in the cohort, roughly five DR-DQ haplotypes were treated as single units for association and clustering. A later genetic analysis used genome-wide SNP genotypes for about 65% of the roughly 670 donors, treating that subset as a discovery cohort. An early release covering roughly 640 HLA-typed donors comprised roughly 300 gigabases of sequencing data and 85 million or so unique TCR sequences. Among roughly 400 genotyped donors of the cohort, an average of around 240,000 unique TCR beta nucleotide sequences were sequenced per donor, around 18% of them non-productive. Both class I and class II loci were covered by HLA typing, at four-digit resolution. In an earlier analysis of roughly 600 of the donors, high-throughput TCR beta sequencing was used to judge whether each TCR beta V gene segment behaved as functional or pseudogenic. Alongside the repertoire data, information on donor age, sex, ethnicity and CMV serostatus was compiled. All discovery cohort repertoires had been generated on a single sequencing platform. Typing coverage differed by locus: A, B, C, DRB1 and DQB1 were typed in about 620-640 donors, DQA1 in about 510, DPA1 in some 600, and DPB1 in 450 to 480. The genetic ancestry cluster associated with self-reported Caucasian donors included 81% of the approximately 410 genotyped donors.

The cohort consisted of 666 healthy bone marrow donors. Cohort members were all nominally healthy when sampled, although unrecorded immune exposures were likely present. The donor was CMV seronegative and was included in the group of several hundred seronegative cohort members. Every donor gave a peripheral blood sample, and the peripheral blood mononuclear cells from that sample were used for TCR beta sequencing. The Qiagen DNeasy Blood Extraction Kit was used to extract genomic DNA from the blood cell samples. Relative to germline, V is 0 bases shorter and J is 3 bases shorter, with 9 bases between their ends. The CDR3 has 14 amino acids, counting the end cysteine and phenylalanine. Of all the DNA, just the CDR3 is kept, 42 bases in frame from base 1. CDR1 SGDLS and CDR2 YYNGEE were looked up in the germline V gene. What the research found in general, with its limitations: In vitro tests confirmed that a few of the cytomegalovirus-associated TCR beta chains recognize cytomegalovirus antigens. Across donors, most TCR sequences were observed very rarely, whereas some public TCRs were present in many individuals. The earlier analysis of approximately 590 of the donors excluded around 17 rarely observed V segments, including chromosome 9 orphons, because counts were too low. In a later analysis, several top co-occurrence clusters were reported to appear linked to parvovirus B19, influenza, CMV and Epstein-Barr virus. Because HLA typing was unavailable for some donors at each locus, only the typed subset was used in association tests. In a later analysis, most CMV-associated TCR beta chains were found to appear HLA-restricted, with HLA associations seemingly driven largely by CMV exposure. The authors suggested that the approach could potentially be generalized to other disease states and immunological phenotypes. When HLA alleles, especially DR and DQ, strongly co-occurred, attributing TCR associations to individual alleles was difficult. A further reported finding was that TCR beta sequences accurately predicted the HLA-A and HLA-B alleles for most subjects in the first cohort. A later genetic analysis associated a missense DCLRE1C variant with V-gene and J-gene trimming of TCR beta chains, and an independent cohort replicated the association. Linkage disequilibrium might explain the correlated functional status among segregating V segments, but an unknown experimental factor could not be excluded. In the study, some 160 TCR beta chains were listed as associated with cytomegalovirus. Some IMGT-functional V segments, including TRBV6-2 and TRBV6-3, could not be distinguished by the 87-base-pair reads and were therefore excluded. In a later analysis, HLA-associated TCR beta chains showed more clonal expansion and lower generation probabilities than non-associated chains that were equally common. At a false discovery rate of 0.05, a later analysis linked about 16,000 TCR beta sequences to specific HLA alleles. Only TCR beta chains were sequenced in this cohort, and the absence of alpha or paired-chain data limited detectable features. Immune exposure information for the cohort was limited to CMV serostatus. The presence/absence analyses assumed that sequencing depth was roughly uniform across donors, and that assumption may not be true. The classifier was reported to diagnose cytomegalovirus status with high specificity and sensitivity in both the original cohort and the validation cohort. In a later analysis, TCR association rates were found to vary across HLA loci, with the most associated TCRs seen for DRB1 alleles and the fewest for HLA-C alleles. In an earlier analysis of around 600 of the donors, most TCR beta V segments appeared in productive rearrangements about 87% or about 30% of the time, broadly matching IMGT annotations. Compared with the roughly 670-donor mean, donors in an Asian-associated ancestry cluster had fewer N-insertions in productive TCRs, according to a later genetic analysis. A cluster of highly shared sequence variants was judged likely to be a technical artifact of the sequencing pipeline.

Specimen: PBMCs. The chain uses TRBV9 and TRBJ2-5; TRBD1 is possibly the D segment (5 matching bases). The TCR originated in a man in his forties or fifties in good health and CMV-seronegative. CDR3 loop: CASSVEGREETQYF. The DNA reads as follows: TGTGCCAGCAGCGTAGAAGGCAGGGAAGAGACCCAGTACTTC.